This T cell receptor (beta chain) is drawn from a study of T cell repertoires in cytomegalovirus infection. Across the whole study: Through public TCR beta signatures, both CMV infection and matching HLA type were indicated. Findings and limits, study-wide: Cumulative frequency of public TCR beta families picked out carriers of CMV plus the relevant HLA.

The CDR3 sequence is 15 residues long. Trimming cost V 6 bases and J 1 base; bases outside gene matches: 7. Germline CDR1 is DFQATT and CDR2 is SNEGSKA (reference sequence). In this sample, this clonotype turned up a few times. What it recognizes is unknown. Each CDR3 protein gets one entry after TCRdb re-called the reads with MiXCR. The sample includes around 130,000 distinct CDR3 sequences, roughly 9% of them seen just once. V gene TRBV20-1 combines with J gene TRBJ2-3, with 10 bases lining up with TRBD1. The sequenced sample was PBMCs. The clonotype was recovered from a human donor in good health (CMV status not recorded). Some clones in this sample may be carry-over from other donors' samples. CDR3 region: CSARRGTGGTDTQYF. The CDR3, as DNA: TGCAGTGCAAGGCGGGGGACAGGGGGCACAGATACGCAGTATTTT.